This T cell receptor (beta chain) was captured by sequencing in a study of cytomegalovirus exposure and HLA in healthy donors. Study-wide context: It was reported in a later analysis that the 90 to 150 validation repertoires used the same platform as the approximately 670 first-cohort repertoires. Study outcomes and limitations: Researchers counted around 180 TCR beta chains as cytomegalovirus-associated. Among the CMV-associated chains, a few were confirmed in vitro as specific for CMV antigens.

The donors were members of the validation cohort, which comprised about 130 subjects and was separate from the first cohort of 666 subjects. TCRdb keeps only in-frame clones here, not all; method: immunoSEQ multiplex PCR. The sample holds 150,000 to 200,000 clones, around nine tenths seen once. The junction had 12 bases not matched to a gene; V was cut back by 7 bases and J by 5 bases. Per germline, CDR1 SNHLY and CDR2 FYNNEI. The length of the CDR3 is 15 residues. A word on this clone: Antigen specificity is unknown.

Sequenced sample: PBMCs. The gene calls are TRBV2 and TRBJ2-5, with 8 bases fitting TRBD2. This sequence originates from a woman under 30 in good health and CMV-seronegative. The CDR3: CASTTNSGARETQYF. Written as DNA, the CDR3 is TGTGCCAGCACCACGAATAGCGGGGCCCGGGAGACCCAGTACTTC.